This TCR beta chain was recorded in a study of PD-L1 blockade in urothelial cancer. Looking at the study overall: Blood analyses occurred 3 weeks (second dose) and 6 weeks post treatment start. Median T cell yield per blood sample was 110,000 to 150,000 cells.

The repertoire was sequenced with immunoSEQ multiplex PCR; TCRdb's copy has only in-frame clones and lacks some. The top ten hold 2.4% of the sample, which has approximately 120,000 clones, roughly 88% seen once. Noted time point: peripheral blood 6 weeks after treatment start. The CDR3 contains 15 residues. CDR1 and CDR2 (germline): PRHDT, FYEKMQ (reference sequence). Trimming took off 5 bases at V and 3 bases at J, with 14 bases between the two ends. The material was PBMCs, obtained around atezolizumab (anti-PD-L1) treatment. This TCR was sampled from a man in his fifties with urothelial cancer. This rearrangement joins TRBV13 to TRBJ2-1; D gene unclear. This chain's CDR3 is CASSPPVERYNEQFF. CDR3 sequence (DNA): TGTGCCAGCAGCCCCCCGGTCGAGCGCTACAATGAGCAGTTCTTC.